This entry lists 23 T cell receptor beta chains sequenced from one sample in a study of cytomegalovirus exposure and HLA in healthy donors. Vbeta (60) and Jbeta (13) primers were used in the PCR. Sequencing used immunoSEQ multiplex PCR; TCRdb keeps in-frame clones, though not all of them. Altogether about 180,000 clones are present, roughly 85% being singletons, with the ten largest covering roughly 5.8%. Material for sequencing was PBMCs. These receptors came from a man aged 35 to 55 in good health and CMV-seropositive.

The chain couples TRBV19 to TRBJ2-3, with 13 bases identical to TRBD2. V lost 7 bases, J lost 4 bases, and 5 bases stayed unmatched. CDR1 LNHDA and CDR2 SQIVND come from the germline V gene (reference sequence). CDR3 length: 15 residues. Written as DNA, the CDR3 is TGTGCCAGTACCCAACTAGCGGGAGGGTCAGATACGCAGTATTTT. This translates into CASTQLAGGSDTQYF.

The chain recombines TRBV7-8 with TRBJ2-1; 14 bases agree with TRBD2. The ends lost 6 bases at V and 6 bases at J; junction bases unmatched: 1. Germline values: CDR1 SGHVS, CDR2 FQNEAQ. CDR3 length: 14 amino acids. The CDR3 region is CASRTSGRANEQFF. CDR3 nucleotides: TGTGCCAGCAGGACTAGCGGGAGGGCCAATGAGCAGTTCTTC.

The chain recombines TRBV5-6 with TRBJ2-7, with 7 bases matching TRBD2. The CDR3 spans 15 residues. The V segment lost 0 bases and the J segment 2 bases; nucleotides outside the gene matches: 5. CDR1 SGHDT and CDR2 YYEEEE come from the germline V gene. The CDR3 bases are TGTGCCAGCAGCTTGGCAGGCCGGGGGGCCTACGAGCAGTACTTC. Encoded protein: CASSLAGRGAYEQYF.

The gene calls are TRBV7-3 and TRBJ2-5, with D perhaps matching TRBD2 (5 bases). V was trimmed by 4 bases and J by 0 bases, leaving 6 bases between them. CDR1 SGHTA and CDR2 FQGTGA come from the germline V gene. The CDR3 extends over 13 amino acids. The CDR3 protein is CASSSGNQETQYF. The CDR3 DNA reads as TGTGCCAGCAGCTCGGGGAACCAAGAGACCCAGTACTTC.

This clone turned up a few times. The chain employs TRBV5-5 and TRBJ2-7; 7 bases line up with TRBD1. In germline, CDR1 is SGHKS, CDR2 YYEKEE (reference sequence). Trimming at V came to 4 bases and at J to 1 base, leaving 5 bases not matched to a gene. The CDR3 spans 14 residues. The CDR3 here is CASSVGQRSYEQYF. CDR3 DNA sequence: TGTGCCAGCAGCGTGGGACAGAGGTCCTACGAGCAGTACTTC.

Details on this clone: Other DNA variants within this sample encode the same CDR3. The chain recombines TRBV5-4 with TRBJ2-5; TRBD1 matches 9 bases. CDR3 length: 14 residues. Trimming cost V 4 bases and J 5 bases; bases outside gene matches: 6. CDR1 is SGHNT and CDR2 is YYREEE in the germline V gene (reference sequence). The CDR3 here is CASSPGQGRETQYF. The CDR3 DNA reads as TGTGCCAGCAGCCCGGGACAGGGTCGGGAGACCCAGTACTTC.

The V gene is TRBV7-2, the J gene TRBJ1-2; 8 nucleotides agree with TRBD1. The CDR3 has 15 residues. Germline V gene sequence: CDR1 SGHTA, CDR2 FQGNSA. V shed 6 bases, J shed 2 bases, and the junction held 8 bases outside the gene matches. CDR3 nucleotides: TGTGCCAGCAGTCCCGGGACAGGCCAAAACTATGGCTACACCTTC. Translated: CASSPGTGQNYGYTF.

The CDR3 DNA follows: TGTGCCAGCAACCTAGGGGACAGGCCTTCCTACGAGCAGTACTTC. Its protein is CASNLGDRPSYEQYF. The gene calls are TRBV28 and TRBJ2-7; 8 bases are shared with TRBD1. V gave up 7 bases and J gave up 1 base; unmatched junction bases: 9. CDR1 and CDR2 from the germline V gene are MDHEN and SYDVKM. There are 15 residues in the CDR3.

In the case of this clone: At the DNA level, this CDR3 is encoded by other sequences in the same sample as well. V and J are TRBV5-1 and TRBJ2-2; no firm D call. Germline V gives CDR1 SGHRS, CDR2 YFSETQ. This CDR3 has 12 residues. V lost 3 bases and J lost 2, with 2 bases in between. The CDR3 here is CASSSNTGELFF. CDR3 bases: TGCGCCAGCAGCTCTAACACCGGGGAGCTGTTTTTT.

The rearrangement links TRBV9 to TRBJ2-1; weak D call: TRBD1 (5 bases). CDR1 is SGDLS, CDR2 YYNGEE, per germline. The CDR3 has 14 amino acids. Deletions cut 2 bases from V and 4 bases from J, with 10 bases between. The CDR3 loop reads CASSVSRVYNEQFF. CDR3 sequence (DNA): TGTGCCAGCAGCGTCTCCAGGGTATACAATGAGCAGTTCTTC.

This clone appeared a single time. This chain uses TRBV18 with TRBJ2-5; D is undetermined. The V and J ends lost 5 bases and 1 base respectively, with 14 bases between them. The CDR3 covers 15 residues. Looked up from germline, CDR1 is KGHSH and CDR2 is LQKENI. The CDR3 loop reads CASSSYIAAQETQYF. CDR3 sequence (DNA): TGTGCCAGCTCATCCTATATCGCCGCCCAAGAGACCCAGTACTTC.

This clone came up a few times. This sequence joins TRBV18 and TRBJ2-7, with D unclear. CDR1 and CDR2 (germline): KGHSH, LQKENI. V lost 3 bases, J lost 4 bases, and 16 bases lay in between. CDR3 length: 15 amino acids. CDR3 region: CASSPLAAEGYEQYF. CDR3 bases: TGTGCCAGCTCACCCCTGGCGGCGGAAGGTTACGAGCAGTACTTC.

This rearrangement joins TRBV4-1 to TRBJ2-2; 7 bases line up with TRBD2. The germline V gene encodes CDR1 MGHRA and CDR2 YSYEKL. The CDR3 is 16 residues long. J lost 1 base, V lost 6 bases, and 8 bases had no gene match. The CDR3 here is CASSFRASGNTGELFF. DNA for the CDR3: TGCGCCAGCAGTTTCCGGGCTAGCGGGAACACCGGGGAGCTGTTTTTT.

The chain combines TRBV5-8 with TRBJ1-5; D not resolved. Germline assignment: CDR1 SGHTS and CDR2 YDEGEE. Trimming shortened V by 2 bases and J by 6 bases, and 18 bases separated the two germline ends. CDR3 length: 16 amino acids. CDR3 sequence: CASSLDIYSSGQPQHF. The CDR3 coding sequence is TGTGCCAGCAGCTTAGATATCTACTCATCCGGTCAGCCCCAGCATTTT.

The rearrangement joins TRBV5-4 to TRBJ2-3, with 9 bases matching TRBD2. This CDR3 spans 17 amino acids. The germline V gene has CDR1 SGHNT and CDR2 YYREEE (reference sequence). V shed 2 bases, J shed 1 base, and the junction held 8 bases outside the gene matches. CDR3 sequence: CASSFRASGKRTDTQYF. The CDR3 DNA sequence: TGTGCCAGCAGCTTCAGGGCTAGCGGGAAACGCACAGATACGCAGTATTTT. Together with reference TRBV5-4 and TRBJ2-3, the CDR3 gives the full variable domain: ETGVTQSPTHLIKTRGQQVTLRCSSQSGHNTVSWYQQALGQGPQFIFQYYREEENGRGNFPPRFSGLQFPNYSSELNVNALELDDSALYLCASSFRASGKRTDTQYFGPGTRLTVL.

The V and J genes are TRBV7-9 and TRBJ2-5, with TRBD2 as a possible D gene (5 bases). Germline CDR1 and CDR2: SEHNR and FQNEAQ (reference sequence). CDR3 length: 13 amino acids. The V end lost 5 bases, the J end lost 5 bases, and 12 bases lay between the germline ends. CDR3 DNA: TGTGCCAGCAGCGTAACTAGGTGGGAGACCCAGTACTTC. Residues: CASSVTRWETQYF.

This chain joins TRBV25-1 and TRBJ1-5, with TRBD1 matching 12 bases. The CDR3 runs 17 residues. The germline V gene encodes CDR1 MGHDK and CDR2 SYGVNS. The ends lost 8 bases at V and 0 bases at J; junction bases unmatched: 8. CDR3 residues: CASAGTGGLGSNQPQHF. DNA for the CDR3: TGTGCCAGCGCCGGGACAGGGGGCTTGGGTAGCAATCAGCCCCAGCATTTT. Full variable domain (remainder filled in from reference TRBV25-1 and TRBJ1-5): EADIYQTPRYLVIGTGKKITLECSQTMGHDKMYWYQQDPGMELHLIHYSYGVNSTEKGDLSSESTVSRIRTEHFPLTLESARPSHTSQYLCASAGTGGLGSNQPQHFGDGTRLSIL.

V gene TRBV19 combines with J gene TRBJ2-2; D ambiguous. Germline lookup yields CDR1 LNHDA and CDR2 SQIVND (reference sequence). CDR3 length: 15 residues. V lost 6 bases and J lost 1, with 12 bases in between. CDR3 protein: CASRPRVRNTGELFF. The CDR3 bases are TGTGCCAGTAGACCTCGGGTTAGGAACACCGGGGAGCTGTTTTTT.

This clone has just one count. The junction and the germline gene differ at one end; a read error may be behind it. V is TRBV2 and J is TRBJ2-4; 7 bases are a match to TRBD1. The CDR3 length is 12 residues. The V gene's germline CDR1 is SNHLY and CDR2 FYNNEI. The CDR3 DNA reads TGTGCCAGCACCGGGACAGCAAACAGTCAGTACTTC. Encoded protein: CASTGTANSQYF.

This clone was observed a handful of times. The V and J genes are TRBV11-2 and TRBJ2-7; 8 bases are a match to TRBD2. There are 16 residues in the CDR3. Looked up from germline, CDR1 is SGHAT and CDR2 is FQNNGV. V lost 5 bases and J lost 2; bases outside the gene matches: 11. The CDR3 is CASSLLLAASPYEQYF. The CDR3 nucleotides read TGTGCCAGCAGCCTGCTACTAGCGGCTTCTCCCTACGAGCAGTACTTC. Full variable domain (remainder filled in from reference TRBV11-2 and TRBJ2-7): EAGVAQSPRYKIIEKRQSVAFWCNPISGHATLYWYQQILGQGPKLLIQFQNNGVVDDSQLPKDRFSAERLKGVDSTLKIQPAKLEDSAVYLCASSLLLAASPYEQYFGPGTRLTVT.

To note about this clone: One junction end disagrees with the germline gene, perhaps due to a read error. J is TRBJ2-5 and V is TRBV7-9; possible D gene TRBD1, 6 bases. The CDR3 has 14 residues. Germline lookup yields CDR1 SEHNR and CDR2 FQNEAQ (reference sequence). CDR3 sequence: CASSLGLKQGHSNF. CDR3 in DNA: TGTGCCAGCAGCTTAGGACTGAAGCAGGGACATTCGAACTTC.

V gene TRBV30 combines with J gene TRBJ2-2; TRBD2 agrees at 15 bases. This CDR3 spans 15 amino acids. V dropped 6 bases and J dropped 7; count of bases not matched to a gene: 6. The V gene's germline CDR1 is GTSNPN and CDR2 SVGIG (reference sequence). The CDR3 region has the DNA TGTGCCTGCGGACTAGCGGGAGGGCGAGGCGGGGAGCTGTTTTTT. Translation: CACGLAGGRGGELFF.

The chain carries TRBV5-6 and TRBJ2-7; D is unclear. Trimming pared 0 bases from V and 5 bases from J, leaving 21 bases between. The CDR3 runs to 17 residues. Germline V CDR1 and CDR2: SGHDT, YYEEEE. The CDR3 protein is CASSLASFSPSVHEQYF. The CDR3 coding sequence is TGTGCCAGCAGCTTGGCCTCCTTTTCCCCCTCCGTCCACGAGCAGTACTTC.